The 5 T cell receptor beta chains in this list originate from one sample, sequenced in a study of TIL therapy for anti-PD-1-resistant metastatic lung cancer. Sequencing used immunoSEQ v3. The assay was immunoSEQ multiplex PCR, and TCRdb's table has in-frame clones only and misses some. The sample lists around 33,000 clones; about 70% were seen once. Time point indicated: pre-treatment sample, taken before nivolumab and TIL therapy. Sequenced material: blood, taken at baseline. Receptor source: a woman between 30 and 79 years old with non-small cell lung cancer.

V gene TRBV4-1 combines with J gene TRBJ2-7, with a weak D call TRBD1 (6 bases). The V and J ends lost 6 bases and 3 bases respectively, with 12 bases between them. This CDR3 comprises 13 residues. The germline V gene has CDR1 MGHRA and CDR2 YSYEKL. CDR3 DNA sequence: TGCGCCAGCAGGCCTACGGACAGCTACGAGCAGTACTTC. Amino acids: CASRPTDSYEQYF.

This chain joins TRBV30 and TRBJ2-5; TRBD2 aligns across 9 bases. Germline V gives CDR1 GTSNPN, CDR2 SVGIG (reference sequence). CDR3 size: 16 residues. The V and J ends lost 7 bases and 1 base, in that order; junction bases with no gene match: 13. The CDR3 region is CASETSGQLFQETQYF. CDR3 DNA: TGTGCCTCAGAGACTAGCGGACAATTATTCCAAGAGACCCAGTACTTC.

The DNA for the CDR3 is TGTGCCATTGCAGCGGGAGGGACTAGCACAGATACGCAGTATTTT. Residues: CAIAAGGTSTDTQYF. V gene TRBV10-3 combines with J gene TRBJ2-3; 10 bases align to TRBD2. With V trimmed by 9 bases and J by 0 bases, 6 bases remained unmatched. CDR1 ENHRY and CDR2 SYGVKD come from the germline V gene. The CDR3 has 15 amino acids.

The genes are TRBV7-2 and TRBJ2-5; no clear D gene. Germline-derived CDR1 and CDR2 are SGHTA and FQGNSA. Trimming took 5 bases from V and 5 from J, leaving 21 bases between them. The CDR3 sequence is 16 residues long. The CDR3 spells CASSLGPASGGETQYF. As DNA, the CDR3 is TGTGCCAGCAGCCTCGGCCCCGCTAGTGGTGGTGAGACCCAGTACTTC. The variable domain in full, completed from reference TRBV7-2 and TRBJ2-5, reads GAGVSQSPSNKVTEKGKDVELRCDPISGHTALYWYRQSLGQGLEFLIYFQGNSAPDKSGLPSDRFSAERTGGSVSTLTIQRTQQEDSAVYLCASSLGPASGGETQYFGPGTRLLVL.

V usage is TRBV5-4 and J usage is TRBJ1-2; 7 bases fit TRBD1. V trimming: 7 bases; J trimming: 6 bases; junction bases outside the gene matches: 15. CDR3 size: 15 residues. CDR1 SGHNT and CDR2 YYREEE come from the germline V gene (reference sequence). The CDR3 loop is CASWDSSNPGDGYTF. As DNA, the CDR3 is TGTGCCAGCTGGGACAGCAGTAATCCCGGCGATGGCTACACCTTC.